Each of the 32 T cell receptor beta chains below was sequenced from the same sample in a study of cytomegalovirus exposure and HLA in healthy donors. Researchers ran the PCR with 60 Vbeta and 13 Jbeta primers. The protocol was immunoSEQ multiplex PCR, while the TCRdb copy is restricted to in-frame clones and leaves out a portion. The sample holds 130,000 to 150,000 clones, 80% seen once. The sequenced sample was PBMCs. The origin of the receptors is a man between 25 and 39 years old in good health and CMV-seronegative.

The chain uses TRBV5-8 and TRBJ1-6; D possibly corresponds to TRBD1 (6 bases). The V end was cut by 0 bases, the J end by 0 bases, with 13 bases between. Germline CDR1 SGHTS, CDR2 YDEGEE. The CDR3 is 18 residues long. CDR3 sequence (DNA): TGTGCCAGCAGCTTGGTCCAGGGGTCCAGCTCCTATAATTCACCCCTCCACTTT. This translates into CASSLVQGSSSYNSPLHF. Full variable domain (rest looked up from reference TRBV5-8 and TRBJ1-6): EAGVTQSPTHLIKTRGQQATLRCSPISGHTSVYWYQQALGLGLQFLLWYDEGEERNRGNFPPRFSGRQFPNYSSELNVNALELEDSALYLCASSLVQGSSSYNSPLHFGNGTRLTVT.

The CDR3 nucleotides read TGTGCCAGCAGCGCGGGACTAGCGGGAGGGCCGATGTACAATGAGCAGTTCTTC. Amino acids: CASSAGLAGGPMYNEQFF. This chain uses TRBV9 with TRBJ2-1; TRBD2 matches 16 bases. Germline CDR1 SGDLS, CDR2 YYNGEE. This CDR3 comprises 18 residues. With 3 bases clipped from V and 4 bases from J, the junction kept 7 bases outside the gene matches.

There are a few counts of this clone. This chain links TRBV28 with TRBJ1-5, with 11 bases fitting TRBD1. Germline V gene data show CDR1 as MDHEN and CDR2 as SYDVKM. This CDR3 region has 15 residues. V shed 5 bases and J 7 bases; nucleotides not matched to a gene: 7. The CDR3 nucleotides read TGTGCCAGCAGTCCAGGACAGGGGGCAGACCAGCCCCAGCATTTT. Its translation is CASSPGQGADQPQHF.

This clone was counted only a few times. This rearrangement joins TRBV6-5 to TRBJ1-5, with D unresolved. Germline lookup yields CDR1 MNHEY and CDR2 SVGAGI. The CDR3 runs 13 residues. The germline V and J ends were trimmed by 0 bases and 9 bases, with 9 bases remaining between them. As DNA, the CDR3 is TGTGCCAGCAGTTACTCTCTCACGGGGCCCCAGCATTTT. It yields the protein CASSYSLTGPQHF.

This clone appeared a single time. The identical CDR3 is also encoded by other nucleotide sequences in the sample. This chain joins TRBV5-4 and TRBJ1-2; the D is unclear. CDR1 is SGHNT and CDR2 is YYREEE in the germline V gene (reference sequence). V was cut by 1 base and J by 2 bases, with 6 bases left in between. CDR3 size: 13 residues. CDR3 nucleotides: TGTGCCAGCAGCTTGAGCGGGAACTATGGCTACACCTTC. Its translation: CASSLSGNYGYTF. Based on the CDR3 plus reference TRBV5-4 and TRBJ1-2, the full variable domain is ETGVTQSPTHLIKTRGQQVTLRCSSQSGHNTVSWYQQALGQGPQFIFQYYREEENGRGNFPPRFSGLQFPNYSSELNVNALELDDSALYLCASSLSGNYGYTFGSGTRLTVV.

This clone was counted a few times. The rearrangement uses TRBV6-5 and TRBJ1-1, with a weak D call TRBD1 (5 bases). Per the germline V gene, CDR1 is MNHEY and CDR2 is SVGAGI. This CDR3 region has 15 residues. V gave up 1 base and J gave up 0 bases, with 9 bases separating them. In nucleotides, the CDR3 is TGTGCCAGCAGTTACTTCGGGGGGATGAACACTGAAGCTTTCTTT. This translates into CASSYFGGMNTEAFF.

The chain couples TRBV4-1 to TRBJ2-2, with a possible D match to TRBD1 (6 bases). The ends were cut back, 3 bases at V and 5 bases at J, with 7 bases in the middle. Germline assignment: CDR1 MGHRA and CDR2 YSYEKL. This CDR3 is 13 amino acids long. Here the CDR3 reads CASSHTGTGELFF. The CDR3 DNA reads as TGCGCCAGCAGCCATACAGGGACCGGGGAGCTGTTTTTT.

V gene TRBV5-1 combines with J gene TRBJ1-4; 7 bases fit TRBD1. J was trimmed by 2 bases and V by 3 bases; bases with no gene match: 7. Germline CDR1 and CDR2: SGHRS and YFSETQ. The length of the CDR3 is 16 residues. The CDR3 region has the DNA TGCGCCAGCAGCTCCGACGAGACAGGGACTAATGAAAAACTGTTTTTT. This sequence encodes CASSSDETGTNEKLFF.

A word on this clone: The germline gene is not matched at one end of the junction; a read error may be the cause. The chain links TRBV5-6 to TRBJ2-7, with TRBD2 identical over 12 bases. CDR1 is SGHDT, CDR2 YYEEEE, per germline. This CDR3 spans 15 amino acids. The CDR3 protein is CASSLTTSGRPERYF. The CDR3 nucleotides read TGTGCCAGCAGCCTCACCACTAGCGGGAGGCCCGAGCGGTACTTC.

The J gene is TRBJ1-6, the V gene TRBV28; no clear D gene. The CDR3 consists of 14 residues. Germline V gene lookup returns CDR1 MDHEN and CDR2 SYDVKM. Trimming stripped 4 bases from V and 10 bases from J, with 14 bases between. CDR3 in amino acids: CASSSGSGRSPLHF. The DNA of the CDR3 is TGTGCCAGCAGTTCCGGGTCCGGCCGGTCACCCCTCCACTTT.

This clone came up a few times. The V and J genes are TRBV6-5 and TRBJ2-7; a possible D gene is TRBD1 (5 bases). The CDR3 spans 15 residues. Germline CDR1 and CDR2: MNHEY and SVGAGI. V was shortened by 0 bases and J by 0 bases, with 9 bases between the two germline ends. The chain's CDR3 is CASSYSQVPSYEQYF. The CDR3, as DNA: TGTGCCAGCAGTTACTCACAGGTACCCTCCTACGAGCAGTACTTC.

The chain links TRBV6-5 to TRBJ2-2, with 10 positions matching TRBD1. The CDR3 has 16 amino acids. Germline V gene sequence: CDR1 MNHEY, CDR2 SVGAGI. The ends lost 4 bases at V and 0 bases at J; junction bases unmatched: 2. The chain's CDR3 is CASSWGQGTNTGELFF. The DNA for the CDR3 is TGTGCCAGCAGTTGGGGACAGGGGACGAACACCGGGGAGCTGTTTTTT.

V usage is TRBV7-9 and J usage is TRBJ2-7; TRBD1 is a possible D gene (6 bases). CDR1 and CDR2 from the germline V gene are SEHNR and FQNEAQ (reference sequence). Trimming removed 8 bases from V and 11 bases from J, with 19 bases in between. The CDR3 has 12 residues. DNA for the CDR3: TGTGCCAGCGGCACGACAGGTCCTCGAAAGTACTTC. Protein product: CASGTTGPRKYF. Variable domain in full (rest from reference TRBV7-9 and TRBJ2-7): DTGVSQNPRHKITKRGQNVTFRCDPISEHNRLYWYRQTLGQGPEFLTYFQNEAQLEKSRLLSDRFSAERPKGSFSTLEIQRTEQGDSAMYLCASGTTGPRKYFGPGTRLTVT.

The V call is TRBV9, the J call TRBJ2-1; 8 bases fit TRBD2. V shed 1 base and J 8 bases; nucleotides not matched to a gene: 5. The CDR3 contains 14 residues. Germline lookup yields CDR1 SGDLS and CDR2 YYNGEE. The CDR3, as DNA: TGTGCCAGCAGCGTAAGGACTAGCATCGATGAGCAGTTCTTC. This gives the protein CASSVRTSIDEQFF.

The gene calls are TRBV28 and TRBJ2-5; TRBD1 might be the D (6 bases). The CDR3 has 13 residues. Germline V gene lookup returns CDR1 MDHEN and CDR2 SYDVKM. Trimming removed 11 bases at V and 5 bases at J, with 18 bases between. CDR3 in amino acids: CASQRRGWETQYF. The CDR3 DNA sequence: TGTGCCTCGCAGAGAAGGGGGTGGGAGACCCAGTACTTC.

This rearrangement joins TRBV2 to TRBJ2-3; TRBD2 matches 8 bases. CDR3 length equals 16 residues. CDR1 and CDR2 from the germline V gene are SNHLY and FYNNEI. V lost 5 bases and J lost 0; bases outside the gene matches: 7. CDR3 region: CASSSGGGRSTDTQYF. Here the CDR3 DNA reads TGTGCCAGCAGTTCGGGAGGGGGACGAAGCACAGATACGCAGTATTTT.

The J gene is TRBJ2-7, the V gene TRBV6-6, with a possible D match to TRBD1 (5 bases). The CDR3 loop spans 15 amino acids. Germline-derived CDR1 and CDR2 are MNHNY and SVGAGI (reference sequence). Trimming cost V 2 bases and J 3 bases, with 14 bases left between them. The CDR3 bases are TGTGCCAGCAGTTACGGGGCAGGGTATCGCTACGAGCAGTACTTC. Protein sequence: CASSYGAGYRYEQYF.

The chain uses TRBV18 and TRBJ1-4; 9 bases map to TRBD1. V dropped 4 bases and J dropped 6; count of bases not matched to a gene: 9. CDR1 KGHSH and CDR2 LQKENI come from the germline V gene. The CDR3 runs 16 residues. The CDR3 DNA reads TGTGCCAGCTCACTTTCAATACAGGGGGCGGATGAAAAACTGTTTTTT. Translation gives CASSLSIQGADEKLFF.

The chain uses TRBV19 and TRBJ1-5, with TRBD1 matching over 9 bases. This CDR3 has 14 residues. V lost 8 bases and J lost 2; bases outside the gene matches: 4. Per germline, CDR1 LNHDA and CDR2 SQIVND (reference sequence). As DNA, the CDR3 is TGTGCCAGTGCCCGGACAGGGGGCAATCAGCCCCAGCATTTT. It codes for CASARTGGNQPQHF. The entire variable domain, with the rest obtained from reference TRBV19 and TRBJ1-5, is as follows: DGGITQSPKYLFRKEGQNVTLSCEQNLNHDAMYWYRQDPGQGLRLIYYSQIVNDFQKGDIAEGYSVSREKKESFPLTVTSAQKNPTAFYLCASARTGGNQPQHFGDGTRLSIL.

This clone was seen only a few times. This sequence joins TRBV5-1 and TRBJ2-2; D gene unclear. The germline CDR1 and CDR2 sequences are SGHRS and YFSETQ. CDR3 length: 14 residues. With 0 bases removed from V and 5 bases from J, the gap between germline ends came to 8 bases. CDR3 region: CASSLDLVTGELFF. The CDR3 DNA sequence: TGCGCCAGCAGCTTGGACTTAGTGACCGGGGAGCTGTTTTTT.

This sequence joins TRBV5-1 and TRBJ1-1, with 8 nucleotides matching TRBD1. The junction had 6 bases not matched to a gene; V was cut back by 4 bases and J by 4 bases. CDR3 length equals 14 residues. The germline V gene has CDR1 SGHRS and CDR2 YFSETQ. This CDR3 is CASSPGDRTTEAFF. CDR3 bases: TGCGCCAGCAGCCCTGGGGACAGGACCACTGAAGCTTTCTTT.

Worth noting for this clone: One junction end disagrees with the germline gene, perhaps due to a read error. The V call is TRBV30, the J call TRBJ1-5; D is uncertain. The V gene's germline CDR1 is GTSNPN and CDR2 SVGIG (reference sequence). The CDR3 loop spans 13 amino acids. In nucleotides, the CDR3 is TGTGCCTGGAGTTTATCGGAGGGTCAGCCCCAGAATTTT. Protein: CAWSLSEGQPQNF.

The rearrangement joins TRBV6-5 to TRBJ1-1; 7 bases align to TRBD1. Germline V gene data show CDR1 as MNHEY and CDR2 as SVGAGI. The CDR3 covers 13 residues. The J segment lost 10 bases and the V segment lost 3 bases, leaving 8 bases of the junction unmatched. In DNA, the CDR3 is TGTGCCAGCAGTTATAACGAGGGGGCAGGAGCTTTCTTT. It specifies CASSYNEGAGAFF.

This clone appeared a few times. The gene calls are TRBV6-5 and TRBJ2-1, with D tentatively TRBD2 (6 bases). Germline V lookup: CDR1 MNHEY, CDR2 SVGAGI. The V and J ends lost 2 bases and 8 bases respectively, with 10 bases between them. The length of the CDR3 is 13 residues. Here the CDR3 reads CASSYVGSDEQFF. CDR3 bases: TGTGCCAGCAGTTACGTCGGGAGCGATGAGCAGTTCTTC.

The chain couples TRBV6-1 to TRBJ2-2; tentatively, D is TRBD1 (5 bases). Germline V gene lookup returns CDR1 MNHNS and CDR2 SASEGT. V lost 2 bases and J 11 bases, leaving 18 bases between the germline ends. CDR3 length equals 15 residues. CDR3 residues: CASSEQIGVRSELFF. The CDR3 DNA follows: TGTGCCAGCAGTGAACAGATAGGGGTTCGGAGTGAGCTGTTTTTT.

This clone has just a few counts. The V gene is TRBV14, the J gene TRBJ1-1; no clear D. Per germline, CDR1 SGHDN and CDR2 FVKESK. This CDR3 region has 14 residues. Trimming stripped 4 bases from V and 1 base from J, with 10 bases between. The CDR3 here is CASSPTTGNTEAFF. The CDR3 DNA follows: TGTGCCAGCAGCCCCACGACGGGGAACACTGAAGCTTTCTTT.

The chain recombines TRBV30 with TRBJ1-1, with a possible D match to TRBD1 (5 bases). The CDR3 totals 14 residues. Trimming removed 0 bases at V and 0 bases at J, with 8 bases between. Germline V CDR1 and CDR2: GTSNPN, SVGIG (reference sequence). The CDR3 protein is CAWSVRRVNTEAFF. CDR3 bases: TGTGCCTGGAGTGTACGCAGGGTGAACACTGAAGCTTTCTTT.

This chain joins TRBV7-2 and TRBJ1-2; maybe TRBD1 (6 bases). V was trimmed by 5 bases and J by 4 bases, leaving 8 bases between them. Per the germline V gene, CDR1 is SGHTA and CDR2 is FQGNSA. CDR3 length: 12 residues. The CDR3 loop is CASSQQGYGYTF. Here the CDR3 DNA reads TGTGCCAGCAGCCAACAGGGCTATGGCTACACCTTC.

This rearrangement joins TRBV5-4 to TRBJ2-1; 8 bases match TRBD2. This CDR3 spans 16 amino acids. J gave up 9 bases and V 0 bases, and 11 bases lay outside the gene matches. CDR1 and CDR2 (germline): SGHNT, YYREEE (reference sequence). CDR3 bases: TGTGCCAGCAGCTTGGCCCCAACCGGACTAGCCCCTGAGCAGTTCTTC. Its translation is CASSLAPTGLAPEQFF. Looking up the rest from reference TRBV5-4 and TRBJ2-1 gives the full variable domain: ETGVTQSPTHLIKTRGQQVTLRCSSQSGHNTVSWYQQALGQGPQFIFQYYREEENGRGNFPPRFSGLQFPNYSSELNVNALELDDSALYLCASSLAPTGLAPEQFFGPGTRLTVL.

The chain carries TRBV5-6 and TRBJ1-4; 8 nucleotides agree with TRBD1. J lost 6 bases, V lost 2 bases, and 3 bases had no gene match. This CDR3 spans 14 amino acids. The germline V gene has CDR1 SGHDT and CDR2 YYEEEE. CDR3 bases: TGTGCCAGCAGCTTCGGACAGGGCGATGAAAAACTGTTTTTT. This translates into CASSFGQGDEKLFF.

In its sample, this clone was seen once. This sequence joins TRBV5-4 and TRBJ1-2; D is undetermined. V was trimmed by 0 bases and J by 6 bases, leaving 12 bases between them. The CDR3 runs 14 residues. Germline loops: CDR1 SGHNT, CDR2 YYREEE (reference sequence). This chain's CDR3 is CASSLVGGSDGYTF. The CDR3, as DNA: TGTGCCAGCAGCTTGGTCGGCGGGAGTGATGGCTACACCTTC.

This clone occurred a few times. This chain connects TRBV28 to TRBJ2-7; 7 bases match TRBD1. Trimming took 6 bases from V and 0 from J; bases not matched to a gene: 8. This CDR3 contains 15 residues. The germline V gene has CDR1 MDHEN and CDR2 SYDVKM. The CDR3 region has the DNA TGTGCCAGCAGATCGGGACAGAGCGGCTCCTACGAGCAGTACTTC. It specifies CASRSGQSGSYEQYF.